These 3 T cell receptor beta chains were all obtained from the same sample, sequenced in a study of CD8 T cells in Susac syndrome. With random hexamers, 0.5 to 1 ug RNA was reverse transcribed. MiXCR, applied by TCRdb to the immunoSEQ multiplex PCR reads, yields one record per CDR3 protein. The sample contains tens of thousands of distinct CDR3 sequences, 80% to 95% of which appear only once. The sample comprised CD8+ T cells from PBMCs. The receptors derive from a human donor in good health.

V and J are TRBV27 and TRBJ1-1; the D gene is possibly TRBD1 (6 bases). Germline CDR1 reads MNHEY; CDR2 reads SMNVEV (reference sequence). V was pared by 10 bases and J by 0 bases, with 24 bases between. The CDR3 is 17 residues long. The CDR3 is CATASQGPLGLNTEAFF. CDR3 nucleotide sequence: TGTGCCACCGCCTCACAGGGACCTCTGGGGCTGAACACTGAAGCTTTCTTT.

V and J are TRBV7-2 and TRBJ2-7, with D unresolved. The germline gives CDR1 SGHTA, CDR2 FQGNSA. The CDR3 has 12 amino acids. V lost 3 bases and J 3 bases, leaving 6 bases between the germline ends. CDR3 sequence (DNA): TGTGCCAGCAGCTTGAAGGGCTACGAGCAGTACTTC. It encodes CASSLKGYEQYF.

This CDR3 is CASSLGLAGGFGTGELFF. The DNA for the CDR3 is TGTGCCAGCAGCTTGGGACTAGCGGGAGGTTTTGGCACCGGGGAGCTGTTTTTT. The V gene is TRBV5-4, the J gene TRBJ2-2, with TRBD2 matching 13 bases. Trimming cost V 0 bases and J 4 bases; bases outside gene matches: 6. CDR3 length: 18 residues. The germline V gene has CDR1 SGHNT and CDR2 YYREEE (reference sequence).